This T cell receptor (beta chain) was observed in a study of cytomegalovirus exposure and HLA in healthy donors (dated by TCRdb to about 2017). Context from the whole study: An earlier analysis of 587 of the donors reported 276 Gb of sequence data and 100 million to 120 million unique TCR beta sequences obtained from roughly 180 million T cells. An early release that covered 640 HLA-typed donors contained approximately 300 gigabases of sequencing data and about 84 million unique TCR sequences. Of the roughly 420 genotyped donors, less than 90% were placed in the genetic ancestry cluster associated with self-reported Caucasian donors. The study aimed to test whether cataloging public T cell receptors could reveal signatures of past pathogen exposure. The study profiled the T cell repertoires of 500 to 800 subjects by immunosequencing and related them to cytomegalovirus serostatus. A separate validation cohort of over 95 different subjects was used in addition to the roughly 720-subject first cohort. The study combined high-throughput TCR immunosequencing, statistical association of individual TCRs with disease status, and machine learning to predict cytomegalovirus infection status. A later analysis re-examined previously published TCR beta repertoires from roughly 720 donors and added high-resolution HLA genotyping to investigate patterns of TCR occurrence. Rather than using new phenotypic data, the later analysis identified candidate immune exposures from TCR beta sequences and from how often those sequences occurred across donors. To decide whether each TCR beta V gene segment behaved as functional or pseudogenic, an earlier analysis of some 570 of the donors relied on high-throughput TCR beta sequencing. Donor age, sex, ethnicity and CMV serostatus were compiled together with the repertoire data. In a later genetic analysis, genome-wide SNP genotypes for 398 of the 666 donors were used, and that subset was treated as a discovery cohort. Every repertoire in the discovery cohort had been generated on one and the same sequencing platform. HLA typing covered class I and class II loci at four-digit resolution. The number of typed donors differed by locus: 629-630 for A, B, C, DRB1 and DQB1; 522 for DQA1; some 610 for DPA1; and some 450 for DPB1. A handful of DR-DQ haplotypes were handled as single units for association and clustering because linkage in the cohort was strong. Among 300 to 500 genotyped donors of the cohort, an average of around 220,000 unique TCR beta nucleotide sequences was sequenced per donor, of which 15% to 20% were non-productive.

As concerns this clone: Its target antigen remains unknown. No base qualities exist here, and no much larger clone lies one base off it.

Overall study results and their limits: A further reported finding was that TCR beta sequences accurately predicted the HLA-A and HLA-B alleles for most subjects in the first cohort. In a later analysis, HLA-associated TCR beta chains were found to be more clonally expanded and to have lower generation probabilities than equally common non-associated chains. Because counts were too low, some 17 rarely observed V segments, including chromosome 9 orphons, were excluded from the earlier analysis of some 590 of the donors. Strong co-occurrence of HLA alleles, especially DR and DQ, made assigning TCR associations to individual alleles difficult. It was suggested by the authors that the approach could potentially be generalized to other disease states and immunological phenotypes. Linkage disequilibrium might explain the correlated functional status among segregating V segments, but an unknown experimental factor could not be ruled out. At a false discovery rate of 0.05, a later analysis linked 16,951 TCR beta sequences to specific HLA alleles. A later analysis found that TCR association rates varied across HLA loci, with DRB1 alleles showing the most associated TCRs and HLA-C alleles the fewest. In vitro tests confirmed that a few of the cytomegalovirus-associated TCR beta chains recognize cytomegalovirus antigens. Because the 87-base-pair reads could not distinguish some IMGT-functional V segments, including TRBV6-2 and TRBV6-3, those segments were excluded. Most TCR sequences were observed very rarely across donors, whereas some public TCRs were present in many individuals. In a later genetic analysis, a missense DCLRE1C variant was associated with V-gene and J-gene trimming of TCR beta chains, and the association was replicated in an independent cohort. In an earlier analysis of more than 500 of the donors, most TCR beta V segments appeared in productive rearrangements about 87% or about 30% of the time, broadly matching IMGT annotations. A cluster of highly shared sequence variants was judged likely to represent a technical artifact of the sequencing pipeline. According to a later genetic analysis, donors in an Asian-associated ancestry cluster had fewer N-insertions in productive TCRs than the roughly 670-donor mean. The study gave a list of 150 to 200 TCR beta chains associated with cytomegalovirus. Only TCR beta chains were sequenced in this cohort, and the absence of alpha or paired-chain data limited detectable features. Immune exposure information for the cohort was limited to CMV serostatus. Cytomegalovirus status was reported to be diagnosed by the classifier with high specificity and sensitivity in both the original and validation cohorts. According to a later analysis, most CMV-associated TCR beta chains appeared to be HLA-restricted, and the HLA associations seemed to be driven largely by CMV exposure. Because some donors lacked HLA typing at each locus, the association tests relied only on the typed subset. According to a later analysis, parvovirus B19, influenza, CMV and Epstein-Barr virus appeared linked to several top co-occurrence clusters. The presence/absence analyses assumed that sequencing depth was roughly uniform across donors, and that assumption may not be true.

Its CDR3 holds 19 amino acids, cysteine through phenylalanine. The kept DNA is CDR3 alone, 57 bases in frame from the first base. CDR1 and CDR2, looked up from the germline V gene, are SGHTS and YDEGEE. For this chain, trimming is 4 bases at the V end and 0 bases at the J end, and the number of junction bases without a gene match is 10. The library was obtained by the immunoSEQ multiplex PCR assay. For the multiplex PCR, a mixture combining 60 forward primers for TCR Vbeta segments and 13 reverse primers for TCR Jbeta segments was used. Amplification of the CDR3 region of rearranged TCR beta genes was performed with a multiplex PCR assay on genomic DNA. The Illumina HiSeq System was used to sequence the amplified TCR beta libraries as 87-base-pair reads. Regarding the original processing steps: A later analysis tallied roughly 78 million unique TCR beta chains across the roughly 610 repertoires, and some 12 million of those chains were shared by two or more donors. Raw reads were error-corrected and collapsed into unique sequences with a nearest-neighbor algorithm that merged closely related sequences to remove PCR and sequencing errors. Alignment of CDR3 sequences to IMGT reference sequences was used to assign V, D and J gene segments. For a sequence to be retained, a match of at least six nucleotides to both a V gene segment and a J gene segment was required. A rearrangement was called productive if the CDR3 had no stop codons and remained in frame with V and J, and every other rearrangement was called non-productive. CDR3 was defined by IMGT convention, running from the second conserved V-encoded cysteine to the conserved J-encoded phenylalanine. The earlier analysis of some 580 of the donors excluded any sequence lacking an unambiguous match to a single V gene segment. An earlier analysis of 500 to 600 of the donors classified V segments as functional when productive rearrangements were above 56.7% and as segregating when the standard deviation between donors was above 5%. A statistical classification framework was built to diagnose cytomegalovirus status from the catalog of TCR beta chain sequences. A later analysis assigned V and J genes by comparing TCR nucleotide sequences with IMGT/GENE-DB human TR gene sequences. Using the TCRdist pipeline, a later analysis assigned CDR3 sequences along with most-parsimonious VDJ recombination scenarios. In a later analysis, every TCR beta chain was defined by the combination of its CDR3 amino acid sequence and its V-gene family, and reads without a unique V-gene family were dropped. In a later analysis, 450 to 600 highly shared, low-generation-probability nucleotide sequences were removed to address suspected cross-contamination and a sequencing artifact. In a later analysis, a clonal expansion index for each public chain was calculated from normalized within-repertoire ranks of inferred template counts. A later analysis computed generation probabilities with a VDJ recombination model fitted to out-of-frame rearrangements, and checked the results against IGoR. A later analysis scored TCR-TCR, TCR-HLA and TCR-CMV co-occurrence with hypergeometric tests, applying a repertoire-size bias correction to TCR pairs. In a later analysis, false discovery rates were estimated by permuting HLA or CMV assignments 20 times. In a later analysis, co-occurring TCRs were grouped with DBSCAN, and TCRdist sequence similarity was added when clustering was performed within HLA-allele-positive subsets. Repertoires with fewer than 30,000 or more than 120,000 public chains were left out of co-occurrence clustering, as were four to six repertoires with anomalous nucleotide sharing. TCRdb took this table from immuneACCESS and kept in-frame rearrangements with V and J called. Such tables lack part of the clones; where checked against another copy, unresolved V genes explain under half of the gap, and the rest is unexplained. The DNA was the basis for D and trimming; V, J and clone size are from that table. Recorded for this sample are 150,000 to 200,000 clones; approximately 80% of them occurred a single time. In total, the top ten clones hold more than 0.45% of the sample.

The cohort consisted of approximately 670 healthy bone marrow donors. At the time of sampling, all cohort members were nominally healthy, though unrecorded immune exposures were likely present. The donor tested CMV seronegative and was one of the 352 seronegative cohort members. A peripheral blood sample was collected from each donor, and TCR beta sequencing was performed on peripheral blood mononuclear cells. The Qiagen DNeasy Blood Extraction Kit was used to extract genomic DNA from the blood cell samples. The source of this sequence is a woman aged 50 to 60 in good health and CMV-seronegative. The rearrangement combines TRBV5-8 with TRBJ2-1; 13 central bases correspond to TRBD2. Source material: PBMCs. The nucleotide sequence reads TGTGCCAGCAGCGGGACTAGCGGGGACATGTTAGGCTCCTACAATGAGCAGTTCTTC. It translates to CASSGTSGDMLGSYNEQFF.